This T cell receptor (beta chain) was identified during a study of blood T cells in healthy people across ages. Study in general: The capture of about one barcoded beta molecule per two T cells was achieved by template switching.

A second PCR of 7 to 11 cycles used a sample-barcoded 5' primer and a J-beta primer mix. MiXCR, run by TCRdb on the 5' RACE reads, gives a single entry per CDR3 protein. The table lists 750,000 to 950,000 distinct CDR3 sequences, approximately 32% of them singletons. A few counts support this clonotype. V was clipped by 3 bases and J by 0 bases, with 9 bases between them. The CDR3 totals 15 residues. The sample was also linked to a second study, of T cells of mothers and their children.

The sample was blood. This clonotype originated in a woman aged 40-49 years in good health. The V call is TRBV12-3 or TRBV12-4, the J call TRBJ1-3, with no clear D. CDR3 DNA sequence: TGTGCCAGCAGTTTCTTTTTGAGCTCTGGAAACACCATATATTTT. As protein: CASSFFLSSGNTIYF.